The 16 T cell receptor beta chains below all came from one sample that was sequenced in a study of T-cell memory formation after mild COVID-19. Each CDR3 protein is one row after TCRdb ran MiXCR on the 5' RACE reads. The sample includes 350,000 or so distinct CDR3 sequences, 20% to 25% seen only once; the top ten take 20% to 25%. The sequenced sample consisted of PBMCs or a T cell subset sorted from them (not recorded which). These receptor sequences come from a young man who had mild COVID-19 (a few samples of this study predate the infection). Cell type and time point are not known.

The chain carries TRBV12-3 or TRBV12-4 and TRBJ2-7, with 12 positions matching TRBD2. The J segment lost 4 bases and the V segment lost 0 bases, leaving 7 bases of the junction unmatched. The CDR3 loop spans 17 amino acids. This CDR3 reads CASSLALAGGSEYEQYF. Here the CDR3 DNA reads TGTGCCAGCAGTTTAGCACTAGCGGGGGGTTCTGAGTACGAGCAGTACTTC.

As DNA, the CDR3 is TGTGCCAGTAGAGGACTAGCGGGATCCTACGAGCAGTACTTC. It codes for CASRGLAGSYEQYF. V usage is TRBV19 and J usage is TRBJ2-7; 12 positions match TRBD2. The CDR3 contains 14 residues. Germline CDR1 LNHDA, CDR2 SQIVND (reference sequence). Unmatched junction bases numbered 1, after V lost 6 bases and J lost 1 base.

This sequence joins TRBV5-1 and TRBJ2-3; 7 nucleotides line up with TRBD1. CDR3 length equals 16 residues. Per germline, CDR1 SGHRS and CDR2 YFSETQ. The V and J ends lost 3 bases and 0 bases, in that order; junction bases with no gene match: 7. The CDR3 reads CASSWGQTASTDTQYF. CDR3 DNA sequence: TGCGCCAGCAGCTGGGGACAGACAGCTAGCACAGATACGCAGTATTTT.

In DNA form, the CDR3 reads TGTGCCAGCAGCTCCCCGGGACAGGGGGCCGCCCAGCATTTT. This codes for CASSSPGQGAAQHF. The gene calls are TRBV7-2 and TRBJ1-5; 12 bases map to TRBD1. Germline CDR1 SGHTA, CDR2 FQGNSA. The length of the CDR3 is 14 residues. The trim removed 4 bases at V and 11 bases at J, leaving 6 bases unmatched.

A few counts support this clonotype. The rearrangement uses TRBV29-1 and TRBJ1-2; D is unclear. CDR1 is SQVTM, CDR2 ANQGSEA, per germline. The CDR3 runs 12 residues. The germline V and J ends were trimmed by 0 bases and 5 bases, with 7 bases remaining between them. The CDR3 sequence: CSVEEGGYGYTF. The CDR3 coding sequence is TGCAGCGTTGAAGAAGGCGGGTATGGCTACACCTTC.

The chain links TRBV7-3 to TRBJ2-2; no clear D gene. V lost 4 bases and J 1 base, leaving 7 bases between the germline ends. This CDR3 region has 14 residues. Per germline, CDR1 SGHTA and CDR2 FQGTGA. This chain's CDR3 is CASSWALNTGELFF. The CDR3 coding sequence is TGTGCCAGCAGCTGGGCCCTGAACACCGGGGAGCTGTTTTTT.

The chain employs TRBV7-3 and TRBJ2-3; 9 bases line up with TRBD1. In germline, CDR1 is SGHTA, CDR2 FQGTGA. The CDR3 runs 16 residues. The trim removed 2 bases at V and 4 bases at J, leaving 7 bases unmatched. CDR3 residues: CASSLRPWTGADTQYF. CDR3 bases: TGTGCCAGCAGCTTACGCCCCTGGACAGGGGCAGATACGCAGTATTTT.

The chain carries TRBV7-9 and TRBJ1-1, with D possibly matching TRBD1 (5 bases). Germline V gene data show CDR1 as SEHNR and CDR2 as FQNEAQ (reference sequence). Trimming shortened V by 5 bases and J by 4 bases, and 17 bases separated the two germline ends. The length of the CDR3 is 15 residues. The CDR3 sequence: CASSSGWGDGTEAFF. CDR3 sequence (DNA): TGTGCCAGCAGCAGCGGGTGGGGGGACGGCACTGAAGCTTTCTTT.

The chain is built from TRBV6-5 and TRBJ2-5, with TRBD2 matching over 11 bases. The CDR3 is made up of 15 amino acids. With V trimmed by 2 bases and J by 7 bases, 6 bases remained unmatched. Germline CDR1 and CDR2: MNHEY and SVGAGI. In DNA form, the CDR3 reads TGTGCCAGCAGTTACACTAGCGGGGGTATCGGGACCCAGTACTTC. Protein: CASSYTSGGIGTQYF.

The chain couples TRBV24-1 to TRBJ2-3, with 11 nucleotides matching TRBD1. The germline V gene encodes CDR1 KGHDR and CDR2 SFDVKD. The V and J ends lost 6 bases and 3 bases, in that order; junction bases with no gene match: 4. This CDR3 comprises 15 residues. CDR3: CATSTGTGGTDTQYF. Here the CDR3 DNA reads TGTGCCACCAGTACCGGGACAGGGGGGACAGATACGCAGTATTTT.

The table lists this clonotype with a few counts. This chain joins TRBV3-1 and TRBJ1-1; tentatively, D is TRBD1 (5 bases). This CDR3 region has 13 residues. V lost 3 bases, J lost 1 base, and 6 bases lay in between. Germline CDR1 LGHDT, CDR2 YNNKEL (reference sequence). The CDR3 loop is CASSQTANTEAFF. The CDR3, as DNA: TGTGCCAGCAGCCAGACAGCGAACACTGAAGCTTTCTTT.

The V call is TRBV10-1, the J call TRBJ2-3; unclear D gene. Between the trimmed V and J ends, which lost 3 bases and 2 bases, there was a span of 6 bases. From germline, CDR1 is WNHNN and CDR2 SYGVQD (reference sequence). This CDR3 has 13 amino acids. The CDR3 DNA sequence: TGCGCCAGCAGTGATTCCGACACAGATACGCAGTATTTT. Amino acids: CASSDSDTDTQYF.

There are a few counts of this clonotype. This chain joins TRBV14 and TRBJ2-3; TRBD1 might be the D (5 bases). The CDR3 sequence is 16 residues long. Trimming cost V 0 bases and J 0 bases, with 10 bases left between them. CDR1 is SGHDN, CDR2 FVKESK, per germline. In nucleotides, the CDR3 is TGTGCCAGCAGCCAAGATGACAGTCCTAGCACAGATACGCAGTATTTT. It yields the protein CASSQDDSPSTDTQYF.

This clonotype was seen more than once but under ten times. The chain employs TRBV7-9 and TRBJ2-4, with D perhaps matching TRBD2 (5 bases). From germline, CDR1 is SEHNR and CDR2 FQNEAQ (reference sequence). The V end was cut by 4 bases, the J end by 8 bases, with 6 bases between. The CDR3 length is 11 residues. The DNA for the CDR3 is TGTGCCAGCAGCTCCGGGGACATTCAGTACTTC. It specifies CASSSGDIQYF.

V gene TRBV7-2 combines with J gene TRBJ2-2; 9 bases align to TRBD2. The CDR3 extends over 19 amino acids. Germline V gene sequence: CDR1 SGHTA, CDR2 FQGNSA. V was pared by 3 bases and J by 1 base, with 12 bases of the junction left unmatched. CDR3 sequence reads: CASSFRSLAGALNTGELFF. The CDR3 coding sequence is TGTGCCAGCAGCTTTAGATCCTTAGCGGGGGCCCTGAACACCGGGGAGCTGTTTTTT.

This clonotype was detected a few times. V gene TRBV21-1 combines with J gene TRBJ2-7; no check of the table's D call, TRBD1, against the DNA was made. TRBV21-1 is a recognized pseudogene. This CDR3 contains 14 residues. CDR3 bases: TGTGCCAGGCGCCCATGTACGTCGGGGCCCGAGCAGTACGTC. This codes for CARRPCTSGPEQYV.